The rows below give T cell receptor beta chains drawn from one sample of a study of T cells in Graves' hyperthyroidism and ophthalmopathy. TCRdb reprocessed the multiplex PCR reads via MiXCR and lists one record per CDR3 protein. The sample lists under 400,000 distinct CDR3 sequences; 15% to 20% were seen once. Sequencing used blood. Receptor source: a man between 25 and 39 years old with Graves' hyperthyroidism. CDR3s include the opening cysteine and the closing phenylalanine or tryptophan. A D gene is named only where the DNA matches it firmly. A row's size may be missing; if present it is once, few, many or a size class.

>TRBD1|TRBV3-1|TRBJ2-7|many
CASSPGQGGWNEQYF
TGTGCCAGCAGTCCGGGACAGGGAGGTTGGAACGAGCAGTACTTC
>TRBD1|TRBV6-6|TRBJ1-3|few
CASSYGQGPGNTIYF
TGTGCCAGCAGTTACGGACAGGGCCCTGGAAACACCATATATTTT
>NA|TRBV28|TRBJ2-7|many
CASSSGQYEQYF
TGTGCCAGCAGTTCCGGACAGTACGAGCAGTACTTC
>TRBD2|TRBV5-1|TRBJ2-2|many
CASSQLAGAGGELFF
TGCGCCAGCAGCCAACTAGCGGGAGCCGGCGGGGAGCTGTTTTTT
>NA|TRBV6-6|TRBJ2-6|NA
CASSYGVSGANVLTF
TGTGCCAGCAGTTACGGGGTCTCTGGGGCCAACGTCCTGACTTTC
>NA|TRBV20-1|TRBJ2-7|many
CSARNRWIHTSSYEQYF
TGCAGTGCTAGAAACAGGTGGATTCATACTAGCTCCTACGAGCAGTACTTC
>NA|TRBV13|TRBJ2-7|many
CASGFLQTLYEQYF
TGTGCCAGCGGATTTCTACAGACCCTCTACGAGCAGTACTTC
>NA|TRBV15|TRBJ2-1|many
CATSGTRLEYNEQFF
TGTGCCACCAGCGGAACTAGACTCGAATACAATGAGCAGTTCTTC
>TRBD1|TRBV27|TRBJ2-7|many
CASSEQGNSYEQYF
TGTGCCAGCAGTGAACAGGGGAATTCCTACGAGCAGTACTTC
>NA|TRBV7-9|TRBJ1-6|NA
CASSPMSGVDSPLHF
TGTGCCAGCAGTCCTATGTCGGGGGTAGATTCACCCCTCCACTTT
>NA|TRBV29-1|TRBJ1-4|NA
CSVAGEGEKLFF
TGCAGCGTTGCTGGGGAGGGGGAAAAACTGTTTTTT
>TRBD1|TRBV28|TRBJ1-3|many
CASSFPLQGSENTIYF
TGTGCCAGCAGTTTCCCCCTACAGGGGAGTGAAAACACCATATATTTT
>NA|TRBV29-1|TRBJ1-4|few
CSVVGAEGEKLFF
TGCAGCGTTGTAGGGGCCGAGGGTGAAAAACTGTTTTTT
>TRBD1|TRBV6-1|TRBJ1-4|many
CASSEGTGSEKLFF
TGTGCCAGCAGTGAGGGGACAGGGAGTGAAAAACTGTTTTTT
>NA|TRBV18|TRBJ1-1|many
CASSPPGPNTEAFF
TGTGCCAGCTCACCACCAGGGCCGAACACTGAAGCTTTCTTT
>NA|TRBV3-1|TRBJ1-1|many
CASSPTGVSTEAFF
TGTGCCAGCAGCCCCACGGGAGTCTCGACTGAAGCTTTCTTT
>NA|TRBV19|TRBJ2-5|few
CASSTGSQETQYF
TGTGCCAGTAGTACTGGCAGCCAAGAGACCCAGTACTTC
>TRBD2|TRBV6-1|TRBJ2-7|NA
CASITGLASEQYF
TGTGCCAGCATAACGGGACTAGCTTCCGAGCAGTACTTC
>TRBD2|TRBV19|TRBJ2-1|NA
CASSIASGSGYLSNEQFF
TGTGCCAGTAGTATAGCTAGCGGGAGCGGCTACCTCTCGAATGAGCAGTTCTTC
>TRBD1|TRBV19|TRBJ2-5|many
CASSTTITGGIRETQYF
TGTGCCAGTAGTACGACCATCACAGGGGGGATTAGAGAGACCCAGTACTTC
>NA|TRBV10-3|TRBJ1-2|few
CAISESLPGAAGYTF
TGTGCCATCAGTGAGTCTCTCCCGGGCGCCGCTGGCTACACCTTC
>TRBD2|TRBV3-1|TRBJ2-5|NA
CASSPNSGSSKTQYF
TGTGCCAGCAGCCCCAATAGCGGGAGTTCGAAGACCCAGTACTTC
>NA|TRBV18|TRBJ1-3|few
CASSPPGVSSGNTIYF
TGTGCCAGCTCACCCCCGGGGGTCTCCTCTGGAAACACCATATATTTT
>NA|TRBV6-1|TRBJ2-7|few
CASRFGYEQYF
TGTGCCAGCCGCTTCGGCTACGAGCAGTACTTC
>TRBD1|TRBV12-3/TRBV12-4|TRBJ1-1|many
CASRRGQGITEAFF
TGTGCCAGCAGAAGGGGACAGGGGATCACTGAAGCTTTCTTT
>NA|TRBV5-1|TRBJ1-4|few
CASSFARGGDEKLFF
TGCGCCAGCAGCTTTGCCAGGGGAGGGGATGAAAAACTGTTTTTT
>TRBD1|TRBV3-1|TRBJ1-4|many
CASSRQGTNEKLFF
TGTGCCAGCAGCCGACAGGGAACTAATGAAAAACTGTTTTTT
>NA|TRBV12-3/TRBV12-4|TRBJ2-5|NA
CASRRTEFETQYF
TGTGCCAGCAGGCGGACAGAATTTGAGACCCAGTACTTC
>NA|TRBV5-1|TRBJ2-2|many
CASSLYGVGELFF
TGCGCCAGCAGCTTGTATGGCGTCGGGGAGCTGTTTTTT